Below, one T cell receptor (beta chain) is given with its context. The data were obtained in a study of cytomegalovirus exposure and HLA in healthy donors. The CDR3 loop spans 15 amino acids. The PCR employed 60 Vbeta primers together with 13 Jbeta primers. Libraries were prepared by immunoSEQ multiplex PCR; TCRdb keeps only in-frame clonotypes and omits some of them. This table has 150,000 or so clones, 77% appearing once. This sequence originates from a male donor in good health and CMV-seronegative. The rearrangement joins TRBV12-2 to TRBJ2-5; the table's D call, TRBD1, was not checked against the DNA. TRBV12-2 is labeled a pseudogene. Source material: PBMCs. The chain's CDR3 is CASRLVAGFLETQYF. As DNA, the CDR3 is TGTGCAAGTCGCTTAGTAGCAGGGTTTTTGGAGACCCAGTACTTC.